Described below is a single TCR beta chain sequence and its context. Its target is unknown. The sample comes from a study of T cell repertoires in cytomegalovirus infection. At the level of the study: Recently identified HLA-C-restricted CMV epitopes were used, and well-studied HLA-B-restricted CMV epitopes were used as well. A matching HLA type, together with CMV infection, was signaled by public TCR beta signatures. Overall study findings and caveats: Dominating the ex vivo response were TCR beta clonotypes that were CMV-specific and HLA-C-restricted. Identification of carriers of CMV plus the relevant HLA was achieved through cumulative public TCR beta family frequency.

TCRdb independently ran MiXCR on the reads; one entry per CDR3 protein. The sample includes about 830,000 distinct CDR3 sequences, about 33% of them seen just once. The sequencing here drew on cultured CD8+ T cells from PBMCs, taken from culture after CMV antigen stimulation. This clonotype originated in a human donor in good health (CMV status not recorded). Some clones in this sample may be carry-over from other donors' samples.

The CDR3 loop reads CASSADHPDRGLGYTF. The DNA for the CDR3 is TGTGCCAGCAGCGCGGACCACCCGGACAGGGGGCTTGGCTACACCTTC. This sequence joins TRBV5-4 and TRBJ1-2; 11 nucleotides agree with TRBD1. V was pared by 4 bases and J by 7 bases, with 12 bases of the junction left unmatched. The length of the CDR3 is 16 residues. CDR1 and CDR2 (germline): SGHNT, YYREEE (reference sequence).